The 9 T cell receptor beta chains in this list originate from one sample, sequenced in a study of T cell responses to AZD1222 COVID-19 vaccine. Sequencing was performed with immunoSEQ multiplex PCR; in TCRdb, only in-frame clones are kept and a portion is missing. The data hold 100,000 to 150,000 clones, with around 90% observed a single time. Sample: peripheral blood, taken on day 0 of AZD1222 vaccination. The receptors originated from an adult in good health.

Notes on this clone: The junction differs from germline at one of its ends, possibly a read error. The V gene is TRBV7-7, the J gene TRBJ2-3, with 13 positions matching TRBD2. The CDR3 sequence is 14 residues long. CDR1 SSHAT and CDR2 FNYEAQ come from the germline V gene (reference sequence). The CDR3, as DNA: TGTGCTAGCAGCTTAGGACTAGCGGGAGCTCGGCAGTATTTT. This encodes CASSLGLAGARQYF.

The rearrangement links TRBV18 to TRBJ1-5; D not certain. Per the germline V gene, CDR1 is KGHSH and CDR2 is LQKENI. CDR3 length equals 13 residues. V lost 2 bases and J lost 1, with 3 bases in between. For the CDR3, the DNA is TGTGCCAGCTCACCAACAAGCAATCAGCCCCAGCATTTT. It encodes CASSPTSNQPQHF.

The genes are TRBV7-6 and TRBJ2-5, with 9 bases aligning to TRBD2. Unmatched junction bases numbered 7, after V lost 5 bases and J lost 6 bases. CDR3 length equals 14 residues. Germline CDR1 SGHVS, CDR2 FNYEAQ. The CDR3 DNA reads TGTGCCAGCAGCCCGGGACTAGCTGTGAAGACCCAGTACTTC. Translation gives CASSPGLAVKTQYF.

The rearrangement joins TRBV10-3 to TRBJ2-7; 9 positions match TRBD1. CDR3 length: 12 amino acids. Per the germline V gene, CDR1 is ENHRY and CDR2 is SYGVKD. The V segment lost 10 bases and the J segment 1 base; nucleotides outside the gene matches: 2. Here the CDR3 DNA reads TGTGCCACCGGGACAGGGTCCTACGAGCAGTACTTC. Translating gives CATGTGSYEQYF.

This clone was seen only a few times. This chain links TRBV1 with TRBJ1-4. TRBV1 is listed as a pseudogene. The CDR3 spans 19 residues. The CDR3 here is CTSSPARRQRIATNEKLFF. The DNA of the CDR3 is TGCACCAGCAGCCCCGCCCGTAGGCAAAGGATTGCAACTAATGAAAAACTGTTTTTT.

In this sample, this clone turned up a few times. The CDR3 spells CASSARGTDKIHPLHF. Written as DNA, the CDR3 is TGTGCCAGCAGCGCCCGCGGGACAGATAAGATTCACCCCCTCCACTTT. The rearrangement links TRBV7-9 to TRBJ1-6; TRBD1 agrees at 7 bases. Trimming removed 5 bases from V and 13 bases from J; junction bases left unmatched: 17. Germline V CDR1 and CDR2: SEHNR, FQNEAQ (reference sequence). The CDR3 runs 16 residues.

This clone counts as medium-sized. The chain's CDR3 is CASSSGDYGYTF. CDR3 DNA sequence: TGTGCCAGCAGCTCGGGGGACTATGGCTACACCTTC. V usage is TRBV7-9 and J usage is TRBJ1-2; D is possibly TRBD1 (5 bases). The CDR3 length is 12 residues. Germline assignment: CDR1 SEHNR and CDR2 FQNEAQ (reference sequence). V lost 4 bases and J lost 3, with 6 bases in between.

The chain is built from TRBV3-1 (or the pseudogene TRBV3-2) and TRBJ2-3, with 14 nucleotides matching TRBD2. This CDR3 has 17 amino acids. Unmatched junction bases numbered 6, after V lost 3 bases and J lost 4 bases. Germline assignment: CDR1 LGHDT and CDR2 YNNKEL (reference sequence). CDR3 protein: CASSHGTSGSPSDTQYF. CDR3 DNA: TGTGCCAGCAGCCACGGGACTAGCGGGAGTCCATCAGATACGCAGTATTTT.

This rearrangement joins TRBV10-1 to TRBJ2-7; D tentatively reads TRBD1 or TRBD2 (5 bases each). V was trimmed by 4 bases and J by 2 bases, leaving 12 bases between them. CDR1 and CDR2 (germline): WNHNN, SYGVQD (reference sequence). This CDR3 has 14 residues. The CDR3 spells CASSVGDSTYEQYF. CDR3 bases: TGCGCCAGCAGTGTGGGAGACAGTACCTACGAGCAGTACTTC.